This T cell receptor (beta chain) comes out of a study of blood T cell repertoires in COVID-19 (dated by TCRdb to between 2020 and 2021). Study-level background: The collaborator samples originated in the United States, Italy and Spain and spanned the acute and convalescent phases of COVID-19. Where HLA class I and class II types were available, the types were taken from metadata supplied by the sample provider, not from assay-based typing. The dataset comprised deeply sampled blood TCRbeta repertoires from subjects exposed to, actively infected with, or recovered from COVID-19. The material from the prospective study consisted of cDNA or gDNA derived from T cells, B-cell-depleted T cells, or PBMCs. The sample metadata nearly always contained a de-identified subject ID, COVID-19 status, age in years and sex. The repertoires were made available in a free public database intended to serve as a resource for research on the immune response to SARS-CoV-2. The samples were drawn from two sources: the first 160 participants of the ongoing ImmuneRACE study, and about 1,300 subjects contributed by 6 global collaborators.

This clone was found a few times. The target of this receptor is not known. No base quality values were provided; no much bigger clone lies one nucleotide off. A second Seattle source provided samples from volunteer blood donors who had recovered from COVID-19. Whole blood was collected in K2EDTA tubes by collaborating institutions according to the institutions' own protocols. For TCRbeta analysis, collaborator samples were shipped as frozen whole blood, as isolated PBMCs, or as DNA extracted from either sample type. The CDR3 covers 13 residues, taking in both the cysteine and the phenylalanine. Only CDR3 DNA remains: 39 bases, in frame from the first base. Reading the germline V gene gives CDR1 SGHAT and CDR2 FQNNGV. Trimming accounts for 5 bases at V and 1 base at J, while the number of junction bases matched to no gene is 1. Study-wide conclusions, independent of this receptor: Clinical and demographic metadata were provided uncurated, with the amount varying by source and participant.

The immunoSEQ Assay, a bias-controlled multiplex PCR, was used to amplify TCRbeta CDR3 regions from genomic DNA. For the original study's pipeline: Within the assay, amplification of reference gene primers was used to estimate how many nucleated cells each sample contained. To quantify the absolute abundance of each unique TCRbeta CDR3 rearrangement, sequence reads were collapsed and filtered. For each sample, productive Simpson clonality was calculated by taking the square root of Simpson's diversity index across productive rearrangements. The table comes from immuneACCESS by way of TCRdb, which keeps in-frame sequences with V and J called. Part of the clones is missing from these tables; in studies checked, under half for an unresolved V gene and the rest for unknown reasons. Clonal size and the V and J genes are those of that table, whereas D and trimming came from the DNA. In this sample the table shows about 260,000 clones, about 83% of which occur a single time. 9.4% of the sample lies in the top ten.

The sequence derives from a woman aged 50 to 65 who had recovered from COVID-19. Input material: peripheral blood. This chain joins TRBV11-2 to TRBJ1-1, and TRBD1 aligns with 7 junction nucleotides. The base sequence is TGTGCCAGCAGCCGGACAGGGAACACTGAAGCTTTCTTT. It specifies CASSRTGNTEAFF.